Listed below are T cell receptor beta chains from one sample, sequenced in a study of a mutant IDH1 vaccine in newly diagnosed glioma. The data were produced by immunoSEQ multiplex PCR, yet TCRdb's version contains in-frame clones alone and is incomplete. The sample has about 68,000 clones; 60% to 85% are singletons. The sequencing used PBMCs, collected from a glioma patient treated with radiotherapy, temozolomide or both. These receptors were collected from a man aged 50-59 years with glioma. CDR3s include the opening cysteine and the closing phenylalanine or tryptophan. Each record gives: J gene, D gene, V gene, clone size, CDR3 DNA, CDR3 protein. D genes are given only for firm matches. Rows give clone size only sometimes, using once, few, many, or a class for an expanded clone.

j_call: TRBJ2-3; d_call: -; v_call: TRBV7-2; clone_size: -; cdr3_nt: TGTGCCAGCAGCTTCGCGGCCGATACGCAGTATTTT; cdr3_aa: CASSFAADTQYF
j_call: TRBJ2-7; d_call: -; v_call: TRBV5-6; clone_size: -; cdr3_nt: TGTGCCAGCAGCTTTGGCGGATACTCCTACGAGCAGTACTTC; cdr3_aa: CASSFGGYSYEQYF
j_call: TRBJ2-1; d_call: -; v_call: TRBV29-1; clone_size: -; cdr3_nt: TGCAGCGTTGAAAGGGGGTTTTCCTACAATGAGCAGTTCTTC; cdr3_aa: CSVERGFSYNEQFF
j_call: TRBJ1-5; d_call: TRBD1; v_call: TRBV10-3; clone_size: -; cdr3_nt: TGTGCCATCAGTACAGGACAGGGGGCTAATAGCAATCAGCCCCAGCATTTT; cdr3_aa: CAISTGQGANSNQPQHF
j_call: TRBJ1-4; d_call: -; v_call: TRBV7-9; clone_size: -; cdr3_nt: TGTGCCAGCAGCTTAGGAGTCAGCGACAATGAAAAACTGTTTTTT; cdr3_aa: CASSLGVSDNEKLFF
j_call: TRBJ1-5; d_call: -; v_call: TRBV5-5; clone_size: -; cdr3_nt: TGTGCCAGCAGCTTGGATAGGCAGCCCCAGCATTTT; cdr3_aa: CASSLDRQPQHF
j_call: TRBJ2-1; d_call: TRBD2; v_call: TRBV29-1; clone_size: once; cdr3_nt: TGCAGCGTTGAAGAACCCGTCGGACTAGCGGGGGAGAATGAGCAGTTCTTC; cdr3_aa: CSVEEPVGLAGENEQFF
j_call: TRBJ1-2; d_call: -; v_call: TRBV14; clone_size: -; cdr3_nt: TGTGCCAGCAGCCAACCCGGAGAAGACAACTATGGCTACACCTTC; cdr3_aa: CASSQPGEDNYGYTF
j_call: TRBJ1-5; d_call: -; v_call: TRBV4-1; clone_size: -; cdr3_nt: TGCGCCAGCAGCCAAGATGGCCCCGGGCGGCAGCCCCAGCATTTT; cdr3_aa: CASSQDGPGRQPQHF
j_call: TRBJ1-1; d_call: -; v_call: TRBV5-4; clone_size: -; cdr3_nt: TGTGCCAGCAGCCCCCGGGGGGGTCTGAACACTGAAGCTTTCTTT; cdr3_aa: CASSPRGGLNTEAFF
j_call: TRBJ2-5; d_call: -; v_call: TRBV7-8; clone_size: -; cdr3_nt: TGTGCCAGCAGCCCAGCAGAGACCCAGTACTTC; cdr3_aa: CASSPAETQYF
j_call: TRBJ1-2; d_call: -; v_call: TRBV7-2; clone_size: -; cdr3_nt: TGTGCCAGCAGCCCGTTCCGGGATTTCGCCTTC; cdr3_aa: CASSPFRDFAF
j_call: TRBJ2-3; d_call: -; v_call: TRBV10-2; clone_size: -; cdr3_nt: TGCGCCAGCAGTGAGGCAGGGGTTACGCAGTATTTT; cdr3_aa: CASSEAGVTQYF
j_call: TRBJ1-1; d_call: TRBD1; v_call: TRBV30; clone_size: -; cdr3_nt: TGTGCCTGCCGCACAGGGGGCCACATGAACACTGAAGCTTTCTTT; cdr3_aa: CACRTGGHMNTEAFF
j_call: TRBJ1-1; d_call: -; v_call: TRBV18; clone_size: few; cdr3_nt: TGTGCCAGCTCACGGGAAGGAATGAACACTGAAGCTTTCTTT; cdr3_aa: CASSREGMNTEAFF
j_call: TRBJ1-5; d_call: -; v_call: TRBV12-5; clone_size: -; cdr3_nt: TGTGCTAGTGGTTTGCCCCCAGGGGTGTGCAATCAGCCCCAGCATTTT; cdr3_aa: CASGLPPGVCNQPQHF
j_call: TRBJ1-1; d_call: -; v_call: TRBV6-5; clone_size: once; cdr3_nt: TGTGCCAGCAGGCTAGGGAACACTGAAGCTTTCTTT; cdr3_aa: CASRLGNTEAFF
j_call: TRBJ1-4; d_call: TRBD1; v_call: TRBV9; clone_size: few; cdr3_nt: TGTGCCAGCAGCGTAGAAGGACAGGGTTCGGAAAAACTGTTTTTT; cdr3_aa: CASSVEGQGSEKLFF
j_call: TRBJ2-7; d_call: TRBD2; v_call: TRBV7-9; clone_size: -; cdr3_nt: TGTGCCAGCAGCTTAGCAGCCGCGGGGGGGGTAGAGCAGTACTTC; cdr3_aa: CASSLAAAGGVEQYF
j_call: TRBJ1-4; d_call: -; v_call: TRBV19; clone_size: -; cdr3_nt: TGTGCCAGTAGACCCTGGGGGACTCTGGGGGAAAAACTGTTTTTT; cdr3_aa: CASRPWGTLGEKLFF